This entry lists 2 T cell receptor beta chains sequenced from one sample in a study of blood T cell repertoires in COVID-19 (TCRdb year 2020). Libraries came from the immunoSEQ multiplex PCR assay. The table was pulled from immuneACCESS by TCRdb, which kept in-frame rearrangements only. Such tables lose some clones; where checked, under half of the loss comes from unresolved V genes, and the rest has no known cause. In this sample the table shows 75,000 to 95,000 clones, under 90% of which occur a single time. Of the sample, approximately 2.5% is held by the ten largest clones. Input material: peripheral blood. The receptors derive from a human donor in a cohort sampled during active COVID-19.

The rearrangement joins TRBV7-2 to TRBJ2-7, with 8 bases aligning to TRBD2. Germline values: CDR1 SGHTA, CDR2 FQGNSA. With 1 base clipped from V and 5 bases from J, the junction kept 7 bases outside the gene matches. The CDR3 has 15 amino acids. In nucleotides, the CDR3 is TGTGCCAGCAGCTTAGGCGGAGCGGGAGTGGACGAGCAGTACTTC. Its protein product is CASSLGGAGVDEQYF.

V and J are TRBV4-1 and TRBJ1-1; possibly TRBD1 for D (5 bases). The V end was cut by 6 bases, the J end by 1 base, with 15 bases between. Germline V gives CDR1 MGHRA, CDR2 YSYEKL. The CDR3 has 15 residues. The CDR3, as DNA: TGCGCCAGCAGGCAAAATGCCGGGGGGAACACTGAAGCTTTCTTT. The encoded protein is CASRQNAGGNTEAFF.